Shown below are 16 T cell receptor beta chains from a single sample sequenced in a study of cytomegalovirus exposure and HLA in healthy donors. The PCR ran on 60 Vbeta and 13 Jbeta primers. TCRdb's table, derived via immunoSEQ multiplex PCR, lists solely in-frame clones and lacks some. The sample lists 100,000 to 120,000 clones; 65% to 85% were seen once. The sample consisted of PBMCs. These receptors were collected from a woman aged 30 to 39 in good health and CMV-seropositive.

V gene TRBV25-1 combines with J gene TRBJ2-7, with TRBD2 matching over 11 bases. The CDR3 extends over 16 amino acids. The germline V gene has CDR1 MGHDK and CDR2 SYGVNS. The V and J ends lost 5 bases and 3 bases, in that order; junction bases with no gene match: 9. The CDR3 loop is CASSRGTSGIDYEQYF. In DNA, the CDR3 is TGTGCCAGCAGTCGAGGGACTAGCGGAATAGACTACGAGCAGTACTTC.

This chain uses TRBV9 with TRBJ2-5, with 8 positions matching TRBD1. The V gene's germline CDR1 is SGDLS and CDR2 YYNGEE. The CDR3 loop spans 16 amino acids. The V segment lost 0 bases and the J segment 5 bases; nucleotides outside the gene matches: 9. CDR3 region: CASSVVGGQVFETQYF. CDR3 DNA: TGTGCCAGCAGCGTAGTAGGGGGACAGGTCTTCGAGACCCAGTACTTC. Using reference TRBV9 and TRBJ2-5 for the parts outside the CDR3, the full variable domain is DSGVTQTPKHLITATGQRVTLRCSPRSGDLSVYWYQQSLDQGLQFLIQYYNGEERAKGNILERFSAQQFPDLHSELNLSSLELGDSALYFCASSVVGGQVFETQYFGPGTRLLVL.

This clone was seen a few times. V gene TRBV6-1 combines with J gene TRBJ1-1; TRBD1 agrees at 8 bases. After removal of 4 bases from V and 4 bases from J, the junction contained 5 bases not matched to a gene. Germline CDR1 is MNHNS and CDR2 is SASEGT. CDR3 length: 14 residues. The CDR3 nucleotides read TGTGCCAGCAGTGGACAGGGGCAGGGCACTGAAGCTTTCTTT. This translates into CASSGQGQGTEAFF.

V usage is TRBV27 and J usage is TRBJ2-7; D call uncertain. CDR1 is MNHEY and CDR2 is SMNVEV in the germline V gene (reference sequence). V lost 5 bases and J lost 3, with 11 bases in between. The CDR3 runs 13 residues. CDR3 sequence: CASSDLTNYEQYF. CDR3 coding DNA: TGTGCCAGCAGTGATCTAACCAACTACGAGCAGTACTTC.

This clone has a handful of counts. As DNA, the CDR3 is TGTGCCAGCAGTCTCACTAAACAGCCCGGAGGGACCCAGTACTTC. It encodes CASSLTKQPGGTQYF. The chain links TRBV28 to TRBJ2-5; D possibly corresponds to TRBD2 (5 bases). Per germline, CDR1 MDHEN and CDR2 SYDVKM. The CDR3 loop spans 15 amino acids. V dropped 5 bases and J dropped 7 bases, with 20 bases sitting between them.

The CDR3 is CASSVGFGHGYEQYF. The CDR3 nucleotides are TGTGCCAGCAGCGTAGGATTCGGACACGGCTACGAGCAGTACTTC. The chain uses TRBV9 and TRBJ2-5, with D possibly being TRBD1 (5 bases). The end of the DNA fits TRBJ2-7 better, so the J call may be wrong. This CDR3 comprises 15 residues. Germline-derived CDR1 and CDR2 are SGDLS and YYNGEE.

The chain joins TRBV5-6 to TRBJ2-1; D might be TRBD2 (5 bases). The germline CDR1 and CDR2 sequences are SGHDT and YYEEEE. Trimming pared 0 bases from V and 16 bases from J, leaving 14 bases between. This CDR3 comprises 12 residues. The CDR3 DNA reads TGTGCCAGCAGCTTGGATCTGGGGAGCTACTTCTTC. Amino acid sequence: CASSLDLGSYFF.

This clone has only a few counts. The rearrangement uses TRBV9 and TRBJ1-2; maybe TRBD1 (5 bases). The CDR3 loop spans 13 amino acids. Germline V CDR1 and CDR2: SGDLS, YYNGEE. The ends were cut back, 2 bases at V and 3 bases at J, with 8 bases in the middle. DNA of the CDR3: TGTGCCAGCAGCGTCCAGGGCGACTATGGCTACACCTTC. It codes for CASSVQGDYGYTF.

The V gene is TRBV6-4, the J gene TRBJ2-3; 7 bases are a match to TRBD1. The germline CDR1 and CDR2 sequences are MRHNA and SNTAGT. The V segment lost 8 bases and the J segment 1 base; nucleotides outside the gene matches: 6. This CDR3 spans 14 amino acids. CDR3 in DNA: TGTGCCAGCGAGAACAGGGGCCGCACAGATACGCAGTATTTT. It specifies CASENRGRTDTQYF.

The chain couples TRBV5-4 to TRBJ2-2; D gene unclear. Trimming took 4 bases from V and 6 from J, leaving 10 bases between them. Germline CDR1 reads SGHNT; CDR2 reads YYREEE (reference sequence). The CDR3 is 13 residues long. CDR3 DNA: TGTGCCAGCAGCGGTGGGCCAGCCGGGGAGCTGTTTTTT. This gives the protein CASSGGPAGELFF.

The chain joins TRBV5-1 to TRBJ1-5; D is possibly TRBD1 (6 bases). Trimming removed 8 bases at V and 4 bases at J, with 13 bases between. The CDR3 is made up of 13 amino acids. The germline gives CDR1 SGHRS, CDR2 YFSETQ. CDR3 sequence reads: CASRTELNQPQHF. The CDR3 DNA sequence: TGCGCCAGTCGGACAGAACTGAATCAGCCCCAGCATTTT.

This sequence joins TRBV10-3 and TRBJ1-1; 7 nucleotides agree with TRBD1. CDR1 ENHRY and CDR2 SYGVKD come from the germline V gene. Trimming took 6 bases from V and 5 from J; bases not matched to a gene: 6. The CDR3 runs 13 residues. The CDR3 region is CAISRQGDTEAFF. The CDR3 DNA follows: TGTGCCATCAGCAGACAGGGAGATACTGAAGCTTTCTTT.

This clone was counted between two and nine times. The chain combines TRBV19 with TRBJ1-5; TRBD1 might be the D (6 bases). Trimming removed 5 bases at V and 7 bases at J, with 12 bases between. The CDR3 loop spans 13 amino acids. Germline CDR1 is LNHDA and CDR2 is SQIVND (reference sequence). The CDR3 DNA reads TGTGCCAGTAGTCTGGGGGCTGGGCAGCCCCAGCATTTT. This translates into CASSLGAGQPQHF.

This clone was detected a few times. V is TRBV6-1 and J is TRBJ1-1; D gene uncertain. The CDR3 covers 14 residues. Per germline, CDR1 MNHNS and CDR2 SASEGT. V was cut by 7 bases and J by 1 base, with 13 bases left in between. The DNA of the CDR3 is TGTGCCAGCACCACTACACCCTCGAACACTGAAGCTTTCTTT. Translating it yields CASTTTPSNTEAFF.

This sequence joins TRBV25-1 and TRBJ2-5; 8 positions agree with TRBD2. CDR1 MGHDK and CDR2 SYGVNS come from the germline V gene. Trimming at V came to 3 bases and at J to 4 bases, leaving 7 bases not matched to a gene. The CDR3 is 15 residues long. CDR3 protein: CASSDSREALETQYF. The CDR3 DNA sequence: TGTGCCAGCAGTGATTCGCGGGAGGCGTTAGAGACCCAGTACTTC.

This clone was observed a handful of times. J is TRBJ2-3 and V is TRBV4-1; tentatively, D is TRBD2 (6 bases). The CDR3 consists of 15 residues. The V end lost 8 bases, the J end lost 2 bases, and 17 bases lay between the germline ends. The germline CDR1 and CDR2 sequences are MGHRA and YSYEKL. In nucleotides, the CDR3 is TGCGCCAGCGGGAATCGGGACTCCCCCACAGATACGCAGTATTTT. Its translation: CASGNRDSPTDTQYF.